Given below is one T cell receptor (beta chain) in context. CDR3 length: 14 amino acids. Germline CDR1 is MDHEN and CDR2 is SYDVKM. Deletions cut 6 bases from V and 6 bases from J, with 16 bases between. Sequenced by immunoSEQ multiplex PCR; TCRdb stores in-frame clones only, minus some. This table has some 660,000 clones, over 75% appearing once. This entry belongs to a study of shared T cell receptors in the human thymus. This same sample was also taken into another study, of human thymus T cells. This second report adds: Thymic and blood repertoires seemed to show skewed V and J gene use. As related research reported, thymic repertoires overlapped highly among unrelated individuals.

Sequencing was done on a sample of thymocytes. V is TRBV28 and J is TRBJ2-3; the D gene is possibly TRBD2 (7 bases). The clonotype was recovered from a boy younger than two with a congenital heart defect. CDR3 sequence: CASRAGGPGDTQYF. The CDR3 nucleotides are TGTGCCAGCAGAGCCGGGGGGCCTGGGGATACGCAGTATTTT.